This TCR beta chain was identified in a study of OX40 agonist ivuxolimab in advanced cancers. In the study overall: Ivuxolimab was an agonistic, fully human IgG2 monoclonal antibody directed against OX40 (CD134), a costimulatory receptor. Intravenous ivuxolimab was administered to patients every 2 weeks at six dose levels: 0.01, 0.1, 0.3, 1.5, 3 and 10 mg/kg. Of the 50 to 55 dose-escalation patients, hepatocellular carcinoma was present in some 19, melanoma in roughly 15, renal cell carcinoma in 9 and head and neck cancer in 9. In the dose-escalation cohort, around four fifths of patients were male, and the mean age was 60 years with a range of roughly 20 to 80. Prior anti-PD-1, anti-PD-L1 or anti-CTLA-4 therapy was permitted, and approximately 42% of dose-escalation patients had received checkpoint inhibitors. Partial responses occurred in three dose-escalation patients: two with cutaneous melanoma and one with hepatocellular carcinoma. The purpose of peripheral TCRbeta sequencing was to test whether ivuxolimab changed TCR sequence diversity and led to clonal T-cell expansion. The paper covers the monotherapy dose-escalation part of the phase I ivuxolimab trial, which included N of about 50 patients.

To sequence the TCRbeta CDR3 region, genomic DNA was isolated from the sorted cells. The immunoSEQ Assay was used to sequence the TCRbeta CDR3 regions. Here the immuneACCESS table is served through TCRdb, limited to in-frame sequences with V and J called. Missing clones are a known gap in these copies; in checked studies unresolved V genes cover under half, and the rest lacks a known reason. The sample records just under 65,000 clones, roughly nine tenths of which are singletons. About 5% of the sample belongs to the ten largest clones. V ends up 0 bases short and J 3 bases short, with an unmatched junction base count of 7. Including cysteine and phenylalanine, the CDR3 has 17 amino acids. The entry retains the CDR3 DNA only, 51 bases that are in frame from base 1. Sequences SGDLS (CDR1) and YYNGEE (CDR2) are obtained from the germline V gene. In this sample, this clone turned up once. The clone's antigen remains unknown. Within one base of it there is no much larger clone, and no base qualities were kept.

On the study overall, not on this receptor specifically: At doses of 0.1 to 3.0 mg/kg, clonal expansion of both CD4+ and CD8+ blood T cells was observed from baseline to week 6. Low levels of normalized T-cell clonal expansion were also seen in some patients who did not respond. After ivuxolimab, more expanded clones were found on average in CD8+ T cells than in CD4+ T cells. In the 0.1-3.0 mg/kg groups, partial responders had among the lowest normalized peripheral clonal expansion, particularly in CD8+ T cells. The antigen specificity of the peripheral T cells that underwent clonal expansion was not determined.

The trial excluded patients who had a history of autoimmune disease or were on systemic immunosuppression. Peripheral blood for TCR sequencing was collected from all dose cohorts at baseline, on cycle 4 day 1, and on cycle 7 day 1. The samples were drawn from a first-in-human, open-label, multicenter phase I dose-escalation trial of ivuxolimab. Adults with locally advanced or metastatic melanoma, renal cell, hepatocellular, or head and neck squamous cell carcinoma were enrolled in the trial. CD4+ and CD8+ T cells were sorted separately from peripheral blood before TCR sequencing. The origin of this receptor is an adult with an advanced solid tumor such as melanoma, head and neck, liver or kidney cancer. Sample: CD4+ or CD8+ T cells sorted from blood, taken in a trial of the OX40 agonist ivuxolimab. The sequence is built from TRBV9 and TRBJ1-1; the central 11 bases match TRBD1. The DNA reads as follows: TGTGCCAGCAGCGTAGGTCTGAGGGACAGGGGGGACACTGAAGCTTTCTTT. It encodes CASSVGLRDRGDTEAFF.